One and the same sample provided the 3 T cell receptor beta chains below, sequenced in a study of graft-versus-host responses after intestinal transplantation. These receptors have no known antigen. Sequenced by immunoSEQ multiplex PCR; TCRdb stores in-frame clones only, minus some. The data contain 85,000 to 130,000 clones, 87% of them singletons. The input for sequencing was unstimulated CD4+ T cells sorted from spleen or lymph node cells, taken before intestinal transplant. These receptors originate from a human donor who received an intestinal transplant.

J is TRBJ1-5 and V is TRBV5-5; 10 nucleotides align to TRBD1. The V gene end was trimmed by 3 bases and the J gene end by 3 bases; junction bases not matched to a gene: 6. Germline V gene sequence: CDR1 SGHKS, CDR2 YYEKEE (reference sequence). The CDR3 totals 16 residues. CDR3 coding DNA: TGTGCCAGCAGCTGGGGGACAGGGGTGCTCAATCAGCCCCAGCATTTT. This translates into CASSWGTGVLNQPQHF.

The CDR3 nucleotides are TGCGCCAGCAGAGGACAGGGACTTAGCTCCTATAATTCACCCCTCCACTTT. This encodes CASRGQGLSSYNSPLHF. The rearrangement uses TRBV5-1 and TRBJ1-6, with 8 bases identical to TRBD1. Germline loops: CDR1 SGHRS, CDR2 YFSETQ. The CDR3 totals 17 residues. The J segment lost 0 bases and the V segment lost 5 bases, leaving 7 bases of the junction unmatched.

This chain links TRBV7-9 with TRBJ2-1; D possibly corresponds to TRBD1 (6 bases). V lost 3 bases, J lost 11 bases, and 8 bases lay in between. The CDR3 runs to 11 residues. CDR1 SEHNR and CDR2 FQNEAQ come from the germline V gene (reference sequence). This chain's CDR3 is CASSFGTKQFF. Here the CDR3 DNA reads TGTGCCAGCAGCTTCGGGACAAAGCAGTTCTTC.